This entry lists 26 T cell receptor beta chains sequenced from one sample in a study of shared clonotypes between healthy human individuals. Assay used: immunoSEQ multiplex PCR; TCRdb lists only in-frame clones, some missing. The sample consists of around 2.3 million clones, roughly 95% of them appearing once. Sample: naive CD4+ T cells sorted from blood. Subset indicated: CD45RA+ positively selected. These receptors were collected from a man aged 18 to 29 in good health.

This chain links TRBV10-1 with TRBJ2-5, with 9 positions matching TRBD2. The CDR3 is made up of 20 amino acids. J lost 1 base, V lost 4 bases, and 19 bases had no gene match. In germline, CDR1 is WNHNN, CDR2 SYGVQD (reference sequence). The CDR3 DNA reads TGCGCCAGCAGTGGGATAGGCGGCAGAAGGCTAGCGGGGTCCCAAGAGACCCAGTACTTC. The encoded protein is CASSGIGGRRLAGSQETQYF.

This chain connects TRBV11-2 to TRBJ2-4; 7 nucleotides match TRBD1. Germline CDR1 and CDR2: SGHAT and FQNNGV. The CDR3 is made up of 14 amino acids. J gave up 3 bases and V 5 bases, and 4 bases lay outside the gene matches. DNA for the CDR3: TGTGCCAGCAGCCCGGGGACAGTCAAAAACATTCAGTACTTC. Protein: CASSPGTVKNIQYF.

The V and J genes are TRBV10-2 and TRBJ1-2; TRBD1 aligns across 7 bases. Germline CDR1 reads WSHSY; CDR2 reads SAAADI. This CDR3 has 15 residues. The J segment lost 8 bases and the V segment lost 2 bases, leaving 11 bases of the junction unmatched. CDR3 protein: CASSELWDSSGGYTF. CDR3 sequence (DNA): TGCGCCAGCAGTGAGCTTTGGGACAGCTCGGGAGGCTACACCTTC.

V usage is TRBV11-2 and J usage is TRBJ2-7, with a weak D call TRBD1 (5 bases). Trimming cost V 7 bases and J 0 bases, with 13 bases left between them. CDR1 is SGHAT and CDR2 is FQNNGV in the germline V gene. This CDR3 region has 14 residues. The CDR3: CASTWGGRSYEQYF. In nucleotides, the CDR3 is TGTGCCAGCACCTGGGGCGGCCGCTCCTACGAGCAGTACTTC. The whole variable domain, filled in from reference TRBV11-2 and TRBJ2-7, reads EAGVAQSPRYKIIEKRQSVAFWCNPISGHATLYWYQQILGQGPKLLIQFQNNGVVDDSQLPKDRFSAERLKGVDSTLKIQPAKLEDSAVYLCASTWGGRSYEQYFGPGTRLTVT.

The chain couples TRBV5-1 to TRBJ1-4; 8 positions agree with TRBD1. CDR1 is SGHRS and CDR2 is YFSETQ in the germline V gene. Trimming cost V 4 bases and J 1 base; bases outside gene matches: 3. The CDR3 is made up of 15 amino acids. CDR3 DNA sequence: TGCGCCAGCAGCGAAGGGACAGGAACTAATGAAAAACTGTTTTTT. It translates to CASSEGTGTNEKLFF.

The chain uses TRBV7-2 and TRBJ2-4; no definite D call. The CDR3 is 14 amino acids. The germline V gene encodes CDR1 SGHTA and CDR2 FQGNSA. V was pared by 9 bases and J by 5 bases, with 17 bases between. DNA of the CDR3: TGTGCCAGTCAATTCCGAACCGTGGAAAACATTCAGTACTTC. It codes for CASQFRTVENIQYF.

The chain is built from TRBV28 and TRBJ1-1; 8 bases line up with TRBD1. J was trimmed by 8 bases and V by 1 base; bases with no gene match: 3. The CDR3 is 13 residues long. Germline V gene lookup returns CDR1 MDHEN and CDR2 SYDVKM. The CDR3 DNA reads TGTGCCAGCAGTTTATACAGGGGGTACGAAGCTTTCTTT. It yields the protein CASSLYRGYEAFF. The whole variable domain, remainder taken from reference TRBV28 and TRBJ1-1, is DVKVTQSSRYLVKRTGEKVFLECVQDMDHENMFWYRQDPGLGLRLIYFSYDVKMKEKGDIPEGYSVSREKKERFSLILESASTNQTSMYLCASSLYRGYEAFFGQGTRLTVV.

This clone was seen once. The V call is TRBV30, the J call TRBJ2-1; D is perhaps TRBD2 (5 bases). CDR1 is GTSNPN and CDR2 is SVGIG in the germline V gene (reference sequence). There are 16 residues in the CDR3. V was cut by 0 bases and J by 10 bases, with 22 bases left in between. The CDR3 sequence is CAWSVRSSASTMEQFF. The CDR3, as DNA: TGTGCCTGGAGTGTACGGAGTAGCGCCAGTACAATGGAGCAGTTCTTC.

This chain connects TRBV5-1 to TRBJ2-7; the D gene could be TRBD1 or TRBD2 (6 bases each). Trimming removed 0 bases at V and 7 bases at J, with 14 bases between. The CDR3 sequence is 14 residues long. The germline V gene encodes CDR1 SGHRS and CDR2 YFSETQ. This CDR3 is CASSLDPGAKEQYF. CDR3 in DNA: TGCGCCAGCAGCTTGGATCCGGGGGCCAAGGAGCAGTACTTC.

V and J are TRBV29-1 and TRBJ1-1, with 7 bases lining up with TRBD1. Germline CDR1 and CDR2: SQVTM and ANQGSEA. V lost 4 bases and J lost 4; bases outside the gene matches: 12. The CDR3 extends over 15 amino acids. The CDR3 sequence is CSVAGLGGYGTEAFF. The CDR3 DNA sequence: TGCAGCGTTGCGGGTTTAGGGGGCTATGGCACTGAAGCTTTCTTT.

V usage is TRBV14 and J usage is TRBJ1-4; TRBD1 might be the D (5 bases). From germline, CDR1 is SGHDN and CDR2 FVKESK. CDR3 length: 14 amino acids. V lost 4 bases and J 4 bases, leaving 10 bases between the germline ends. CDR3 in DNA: TGTGCCAGCAGCCCTCGACAGAGTAATGAAAAACTGTTTTTT. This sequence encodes CASSPRQSNEKLFF.

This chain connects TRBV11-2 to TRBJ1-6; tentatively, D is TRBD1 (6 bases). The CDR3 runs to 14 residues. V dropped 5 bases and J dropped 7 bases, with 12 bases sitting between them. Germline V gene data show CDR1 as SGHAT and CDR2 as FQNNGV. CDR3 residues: CASSPRGGNSPLHF. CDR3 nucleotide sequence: TGTGCCAGCAGCCCCCGCGGGGGCAATTCACCCCTCCACTTT.

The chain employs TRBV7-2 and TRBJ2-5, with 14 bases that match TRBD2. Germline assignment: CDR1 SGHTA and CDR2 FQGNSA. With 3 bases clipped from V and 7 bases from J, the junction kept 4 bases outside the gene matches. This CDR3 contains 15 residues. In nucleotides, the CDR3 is TGTGCCAGCAGCTTGGGACTAGCGGGAGAGGTGACCCAGTACTTC. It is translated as CASSLGLAGEVTQYF.

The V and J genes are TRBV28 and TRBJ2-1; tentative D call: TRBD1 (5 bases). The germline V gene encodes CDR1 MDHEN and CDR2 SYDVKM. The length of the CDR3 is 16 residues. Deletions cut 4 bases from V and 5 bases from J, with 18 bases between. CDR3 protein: CASSSRPGRAHNEQFF. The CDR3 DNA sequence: TGTGCCAGCAGTTCCCGCCCGGGCAGGGCGCACAATGAGCAGTTCTTC. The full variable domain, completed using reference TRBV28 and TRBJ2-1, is DVKVTQSSRYLVKRTGEKVFLECVQDMDHENMFWYRQDPGLGLRLIYFSYDVKMKEKGDIPEGYSVSREKKERFSLILESASTNQTSMYLCASSSRPGRAHNEQFFGPGTRLTVL.

In DNA form, the CDR3 reads TGTGCCAGCAGCGTAACGGCAGGGGAGGGTACTGAAGCTTTCTTT. Translation: CASSVTAGEGTEAFF. J is TRBJ1-1 and V is TRBV9; tentative D call: TRBD1 (6 bases). Germline CDR1 is SGDLS and CDR2 is YYNGEE. CDR3 size: 15 residues. Trimming pared 1 base from V and 5 bases from J, leaving 15 bases between.

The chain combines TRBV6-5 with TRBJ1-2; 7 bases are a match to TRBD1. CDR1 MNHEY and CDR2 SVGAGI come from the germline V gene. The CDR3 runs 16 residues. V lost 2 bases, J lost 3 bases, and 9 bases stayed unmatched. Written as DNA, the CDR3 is TGTGCCAGCAGTTACACCCGGGGACAGTCTTACTATGGCTACACCTTC. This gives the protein CASSYTRGQSYYGYTF.

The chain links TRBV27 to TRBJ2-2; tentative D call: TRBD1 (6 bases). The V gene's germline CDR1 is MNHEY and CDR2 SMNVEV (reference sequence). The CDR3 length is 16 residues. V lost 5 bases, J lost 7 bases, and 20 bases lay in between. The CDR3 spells CASSGRDTRQGGELFF. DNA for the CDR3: TGTGCCAGCAGTGGACGGGACACCCGTCAGGGCGGGGAGCTGTTTTTT.

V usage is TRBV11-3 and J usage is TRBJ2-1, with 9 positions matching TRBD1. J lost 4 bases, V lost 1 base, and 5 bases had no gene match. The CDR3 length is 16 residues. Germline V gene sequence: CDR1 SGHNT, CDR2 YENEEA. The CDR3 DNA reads TGTGCCAGCAGCTTAGGCACCGGGACAGGGTACAATGAGCAGTTCTTC. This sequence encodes CASSLGTGTGYNEQFF.

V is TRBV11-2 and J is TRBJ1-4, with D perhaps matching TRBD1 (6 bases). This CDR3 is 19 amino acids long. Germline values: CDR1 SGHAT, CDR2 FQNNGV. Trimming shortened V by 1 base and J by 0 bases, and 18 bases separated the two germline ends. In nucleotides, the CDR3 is TGTGCCAGCAGCTTAGGTCCAGGGGCGAGGTTTGCAACTAATGAAAAACTGTTTTTT. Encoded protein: CASSLGPGARFATNEKLFF.

The CDR3 DNA sequence: TGTGCCAGCTCACCCTTAAACGGGCCTTCCTACGAGCAGTACTTC. Its protein product is CASSPLNGPSYEQYF. The chain is built from TRBV18 and TRBJ2-7; no firm D call. The germline CDR1 and CDR2 sequences are KGHSH and LQKENI. V was pared by 3 bases and J by 1 base, with 13 bases between. CDR3 length: 15 residues.

Here the CDR3 DNA reads TGTGCCAGTAGTACCTCGGGGGCTCCCCCTTACAATGAGCAGTTCTTC. The encoded protein is CASSTSGAPPYNEQFF. The V and J genes are TRBV19 and TRBJ2-1; D assignment may be TRBD1 or TRBD2 (6 bases each). Germline lookup yields CDR1 LNHDA and CDR2 SQIVND (reference sequence). V lost 4 bases, J lost 4 bases, and 17 bases lay in between. This CDR3 region has 16 residues.

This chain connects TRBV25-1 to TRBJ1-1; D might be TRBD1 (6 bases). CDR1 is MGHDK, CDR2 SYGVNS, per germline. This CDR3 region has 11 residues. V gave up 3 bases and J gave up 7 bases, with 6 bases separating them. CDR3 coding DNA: TGTGCCAGCAGTGAGGACAGTGAAGCTTTCTTT. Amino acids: CASSEDSEAFF.

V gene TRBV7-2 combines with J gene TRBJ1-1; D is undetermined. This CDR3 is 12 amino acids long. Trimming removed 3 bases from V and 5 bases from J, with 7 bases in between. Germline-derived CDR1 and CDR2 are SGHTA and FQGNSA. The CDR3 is CASSFSGTEAFF. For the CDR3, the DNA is TGTGCCAGCAGCTTTTCGGGGACTGAAGCTTTCTTT.

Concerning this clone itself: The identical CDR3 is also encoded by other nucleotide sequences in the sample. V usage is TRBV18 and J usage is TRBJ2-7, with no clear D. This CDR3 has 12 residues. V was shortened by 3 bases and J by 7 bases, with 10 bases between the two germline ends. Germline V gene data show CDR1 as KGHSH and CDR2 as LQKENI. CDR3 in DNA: TGTGCCAGCTCACCCTCCTTGGGGGAGCAGTACTTC. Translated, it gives CASSPSLGEQYF.

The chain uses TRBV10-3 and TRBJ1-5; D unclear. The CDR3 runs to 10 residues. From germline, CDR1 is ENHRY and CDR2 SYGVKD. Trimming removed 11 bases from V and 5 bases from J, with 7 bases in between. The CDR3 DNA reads TGTGCCGTCGGTTATCAGCCCCAGCATTTT. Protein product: CAVGYQPQHF.

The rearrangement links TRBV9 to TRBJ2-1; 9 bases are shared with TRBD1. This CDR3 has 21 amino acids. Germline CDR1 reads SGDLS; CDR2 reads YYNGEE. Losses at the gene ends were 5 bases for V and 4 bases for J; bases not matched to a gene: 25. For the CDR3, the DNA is TGTGCCAGCAGTGAACACACAGGGGGCGCGCGGTGGCGGGACAGTTACAATGAGCAGTTCTTC. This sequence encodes CASSEHTGGARWRDSYNEQFF.